This entry lists 24 T cell receptor beta chains sequenced from one sample in a study of response to subunit inactivated influenza vaccine. TCRdb re-called the RT-PCR reads with MiXCR, one entry per CDR3 protein. The sample includes 500,000 or so distinct CDR3 sequences, approximately 9.9% of them seen just once. The specimen comprised PBMCs from blood, sampled 40 to 50 days after vaccination. The receptor set was obtained from a man in his forties or fifties who received an inactivated influenza vaccine.

This clonotype was seen more than once but under ten times. This sequence joins TRBV6-5 and TRBJ2-2; D call uncertain. The V and J ends lost 2 bases and 0 bases respectively, with 13 bases between them. This CDR3 is built from 17 residues. The germline V gene encodes CDR1 MNHEY and CDR2 SVGAGI. DNA for the CDR3: TGTGCCAGCAGTTACGGATTGTCAGCTTCGAACACCGGGGAGCTGTTTTTT. It codes for CASSYGLSASNTGELFF.

This clonotype was counted between two and nine times. This chain links TRBV20-1 with TRBJ2-4; TRBD2 agrees at 13 bases. Trimming cost V 0 bases and J 0 bases; bases outside gene matches: 5. The CDR3 is 18 residues long. Germline CDR1 is DFQATT and CDR2 is SNEGSKA (reference sequence). CDR3 loop: CSARDVLAGGLAKNIQYF. The CDR3 DNA sequence: TGCAGTGCTAGAGATGTACTAGCGGGAGGGTTAGCCAAAAACATTCAGTACTTC.

Only one count was recorded for this clonotype. A read error may explain this, as a much larger clone is one base away. The genes are TRBV12-3 or TRBV12-4 and TRBJ2-3, with 8 bases that match TRBD1. The CDR3 spans 15 residues. The CDR3 DNA is TGTGCCAGCAGTCCCGGACAGGGCCTCACAGATGCGCAGTATTTT. This sequence encodes CASSPGQGLTDAQYF.

This clonotype was found many times. The rearrangement links TRBV5-1 to TRBJ2-7; tentatively, D is TRBD1 (6 bases). Germline CDR1 reads SGHRS; CDR2 reads YFSETQ. Between the trimmed V and J ends, which lost 2 bases and 3 bases, there was a span of 9 bases. The CDR3 is 13 residues long. The DNA for the CDR3 is TGCGCCAGCAGCTTAGGACAGTTCTACGAGCAGTACTTC. It translates to CASSLGQFYEQYF. Based on the CDR3 plus reference TRBV5-1 and TRBJ2-7, the full variable domain is KAGVTQTPRYLIKTRGQQVTLSCSPISGHRSVSWYQQTPGQGLQFLFEYFSETQRNKGNFPGRFSGRQFSNSRSEMNVSTLELGDSALYLCASSLGQFYEQYFGPGTRLTVT.

This clonotype showed up just a few times. The chain joins TRBV20-1 to TRBJ2-1; no clear D gene. The CDR3 loop spans 13 amino acids. Looked up from germline, CDR1 is DFQATT and CDR2 is SNEGSKA (reference sequence). V shed 4 bases and J shed 4 bases, with 11 bases lying between them. In DNA form, the CDR3 reads TGCAGTGCTATTGAACCTGGATACAATGAGCAGTTCTTC. Its protein is CSAIEPGYNEQFF.

This clonotype occurred once. The rearrangement joins TRBV29-1 to TRBJ2-2, with D perhaps given as TRBD1 or TRBD2 (6 bases each). Germline loops: CDR1 SQVTM, CDR2 ANQGSEA. The CDR3 is made up of 16 amino acids. V dropped 4 bases and J dropped 4 bases, with 19 bases sitting between them. CDR3 sequence (DNA): TGCAGCGTTGTAGATCTTCCGGGGGCCAGCACCGGGGAGCTGTTTTTT. Translated: CSVVDLPGASTGELFF.

This clonotype was found a few times. The chain links TRBV15 to TRBJ2-1; D gene unclear. CDR3 length equals 15 residues. Trimming stripped 4 bases from V and 6 bases from J, with 16 bases between. CDR1 LNHNV and CDR2 YYDKDF come from the germline V gene (reference sequence). The DNA for the CDR3 is TGTGCCACCAGCATTAGGGCCCAGGAAGGCAATGAGCAGTTCTTC. Its protein product is CATSIRAQEGNEQFF.

The sample holds a few counts of this clonotype. The chain carries TRBV20-1 and TRBJ2-1, with 11 bases aligning to TRBD2. The ends lost 4 bases at V and 1 base at J; junction bases unmatched: 0. The CDR3 is 14 residues long. The germline CDR1 and CDR2 sequences are DFQATT and SNEGSKA (reference sequence). The CDR3 nucleotides read TGCAGTGCTATAGCGGGGGGGTCCTACAATGAGCAGTTCTTC. The encoded protein is CSAIAGGSYNEQFF.

The chain employs TRBV20-1 and TRBJ2-7; 10 nucleotides agree with TRBD1. There are 15 residues in the CDR3. Per the germline V gene, CDR1 is DFQATT and CDR2 is SNEGSKA (reference sequence). V shed 2 bases, J shed 4 bases, and the junction held 8 bases outside the gene matches. CDR3 residues: CSARIFGQGEYEQYF. The CDR3 DNA is TGCAGTGCTAGAATTTTCGGACAGGGGGAATACGAGCAGTACTTC.

This clonotype has ten or more counts. V gene TRBV12-3 or TRBV12-4 combines with J gene TRBJ2-4; 8 positions match TRBD2. CDR3 size: 14 residues. V lost 7 bases, J lost 8 bases, and 10 bases stayed unmatched. The CDR3 coding sequence is TGTGCCAGCACCACGGGGGGGCGAGGAGACATTCAGTACTTC. Its translation: CASTTGGRGDIQYF.

Only a few counts were recorded for this clonotype. The chain links TRBV6-6 to TRBJ1-1; D may be TRBD1 (6 bases). Germline lookup yields CDR1 MNHNY and CDR2 SVGAGI (reference sequence). The CDR3 sequence is 12 residues long. V was trimmed by 6 bases and J by 12 bases, leaving 17 bases between them. CDR3 coding DNA: TGTGCCAGCAGCGAGGGGGTCGGAATAACTTTCTTT. Its translation: CASSEGVGITFF.

The V gene is TRBV15, the J gene TRBJ2-2; D gene uncertain. The CDR3 has 16 amino acids. Germline CDR1 reads LNHNV; CDR2 reads YYDKDF (reference sequence). Trimming removed 0 bases from V and 1 base from J, with 9 bases in between. The CDR3 loop is CATSREGTGNTGELFF. CDR3 DNA sequence: TGTGCCACCAGCAGAGAAGGAACGGGGAACACCGGGGAGCTGTTTTTT.

This clonotype showed up just a few times. CDR3 DNA: TGCAGTGCTCAGACTAGCGGCGGAGGGAATGAGCAGTTCTTC. Translated, it gives CSAQTSGGGNEQFF. This sequence joins TRBV20-1 and TRBJ2-1; 9 nucleotides match TRBD2. From germline, CDR1 is DFQATT and CDR2 SNEGSKA (reference sequence). The J segment lost 7 bases and the V segment lost 5 bases, leaving 9 bases of the junction unmatched. The CDR3 consists of 14 residues.

This clonotype appeared a single time. The chain joins TRBV2 to TRBJ2-3, with a weak D call TRBD1 (5 bases). There are 12 residues in the CDR3. Trimming left V 2 bases short and J 7 bases short, with 7 bases between. Germline V gene data show CDR1 as SNHLY and CDR2 as FYNNEI. CDR3 residues: CASSEQGNTQYF. The CDR3 nucleotides read TGTGCCAGCAGTGAACAGGGAAATACGCAGTATTTT.

This clonotype was picked up a small number of times. The gene calls are TRBV5-1 and TRBJ2-1; a possible D gene is TRBD2 (6 bases). Germline V gives CDR1 SGHRS, CDR2 YFSETQ. Trimming removed 7 bases at V and 6 bases at J, with 17 bases between. The CDR3 loop spans 14 amino acids. The CDR3 DNA is TGCGCCAGCTCTCGGGCCCGGCGGGGCAATGAGCAGTTCTTC. Amino acids: CASSRARRGNEQFF. Combining the CDR3 with reference TRBV5-1 and TRBJ2-1 gives the whole variable domain KAGVTQTPRYLIKTRGQQVTLSCSPISGHRSVSWYQQTPGQGLQFLFEYFSETQRNKGNFPGRFSGRQFSNSRSEMNVSTLELGDSALYLCASSRARRGNEQFFGPGTRLTVL.

Here the CDR3 reads CASKGGTSGRWDNEQFF. CDR3 nucleotide sequence: TGTGCCAGCAAAGGGGGAACTAGCGGGAGGTGGGACAATGAGCAGTTCTTC. The rearrangement links TRBV5-8 to TRBJ2-1; 12 nucleotides match TRBD2. V lost 6 bases to trimming and J lost 5 bases; unmatched junction nucleotides: 12. The CDR3 runs 17 residues. Germline lookup yields CDR1 SGHTS and CDR2 YDEGEE.

There are a few counts of this clonotype. This sequence joins TRBV4-1 and TRBJ2-3, with 8 bases matching TRBD1. J was trimmed by 8 bases and V by 0 bases; bases with no gene match: 4. Per germline, CDR1 MGHRA and CDR2 YSYEKL. The CDR3 totals 14 residues. The CDR3 loop reads CASSQEQGGGTQYF. In nucleotides, the CDR3 is TGCGCCAGCAGCCAAGAACAGGGGGGAGGTACGCAGTATTTT.

This clonotype was observed a few times. This rearrangement joins TRBV9 to TRBJ2-1; D is uncertain. This CDR3 is built from 12 residues. Trimming took 3 bases from V and 5 from J, leaving 6 bases between them. Per germline, CDR1 SGDLS and CDR2 YYNGEE. The DNA of the CDR3 is TGTGCCAGCAGCGCAACAGACAATGAGCAGTTCTTC. This codes for CASSATDNEQFF.

Only a few counts were recorded for this clonotype. The gene calls are TRBV7-8 and TRBJ2-2; D gene unclear. The CDR3 has 16 amino acids. The V end was cut by 3 bases, the J end by 2 bases, with 13 bases between. From germline, CDR1 is SGHVS and CDR2 FQNEAQ. The CDR3 DNA reads TGTGCCAGCAGCTTTCCCGTAGTTCGAAACACCGGGGAGCTGTTTTTT. It is translated as CASSFPVVRNTGELFF.

This clonotype was seen a few times. This chain connects TRBV11-2 to TRBJ2-5, with 8 bases aligning to TRBD2. The ends lost 6 bases at V and 2 bases at J; junction bases unmatched: 11. The CDR3 runs to 16 residues. The germline V gene encodes CDR1 SGHAT and CDR2 FQNNGV. The CDR3 here is CASSIHGAGGQETQYF. DNA for the CDR3: TGTGCCAGCAGTATCCATGGGGCGGGGGGACAAGAGACCCAGTACTTC. The whole variable domain, filled in from reference TRBV11-2 and TRBJ2-5, reads EAGVAQSPRYKIIEKRQSVAFWCNPISGHATLYWYQQILGQGPKLLIQFQNNGVVDDSQLPKDRFSAERLKGVDSTLKIQPAKLEDSAVYLCASSIHGAGGQETQYFGPGTRLLVL.

The chain uses TRBV20-1 and TRBJ2-3; 7 bases are a match to TRBD1. Germline CDR1 and CDR2: DFQATT and SNEGSKA (reference sequence). This CDR3 has 15 residues. Trimming cost V 0 bases and J 3 bases; bases outside gene matches: 6. The CDR3 DNA is TGCAGTGCTAGAGATTATCTACAGGGGACAGATACGCAGTATTTT. Its translation: CSARDYLQGTDTQYF.

This clonotype was picked up a small number of times. CDR3 protein: CASSRWGTSTDTQYF. The DNA of the CDR3 is TGTGCCAGCAGTCGTTGGGGGACTAGCACAGATACGCAGTATTTT. The chain couples TRBV6-2 or TRBV6-3 to TRBJ2-3; D perhaps matches TRBD2 (6 bases). The CDR3 totals 15 residues. Germline CDR1 reads MNHEY; CDR2 reads SVGEGT. V was clipped by 5 bases and J by 0 bases, with 12 bases between them.

V is TRBV4-1 and J is TRBJ2-6; D is ambiguous. CDR1 and CDR2 from the germline V gene are MGHRA and YSYEKL. The CDR3 has 16 residues. V lost 3 bases and J 0 bases, leaving 9 bases between the germline ends. CDR3 DNA sequence: TGCGCCAGCAGCCAGGCCGGAATCTCTGGGGCCAACGTCCTGACTTTC. Translating gives CASSQAGISGANVLTF.

V and J are TRBV29-1 and TRBJ2-3; D call uncertain. CDR1 is SQVTM and CDR2 is ANQGSEA in the germline V gene. Trimming removed 3 bases at V and 6 bases at J, with 16 bases between. CDR3 length equals 14 residues. The CDR3 DNA reads as TGCAGCGTTGATGGTGCAGGTGCAGGCGATACGCAGTATTTT. Encoded protein: CSVDGAGAGDTQYF.